This T cell receptor (beta chain) was captured in a study of cytomegalovirus exposure and HLA in healthy donors. General study findings and limits: As immune exposure information, only CMV serostatus was available.

Germline V gives CDR1 SGHRS, CDR2 YFSETQ. The V and J ends lost 4 bases and 7 bases respectively, with 12 bases between them. The CDR3 runs 13 residues. This clone has just a few counts. Its antigen is as yet unknown. Other DNA sequences in this specimen translate into the identical CDR3. A multiplex PCR was run with 60 Vbeta primers and 13 Jbeta primers. Authors' processing steps: Roughly 11 million shared chains were among around 80 million unique TCR beta chains counted in a later analysis. The repertoire was sequenced with immunoSEQ multiplex PCR; TCRdb's copy has only in-frame clones and lacks some. The DNA was the basis for D and trimming; V, J and clone size are from that table. Of about 130,000 clones detected, more than 80% appear once; the ten largest clones hold around 2.5%.

This rearrangement joins TRBV5-1 to TRBJ2-1, with D perhaps matching TRBD1 (6 bases). This TCR was sampled from a man aged 25-45 years in good health and CMV-seronegative. Input material: PBMCs. This CDR3 is CASSPTGLNEQFF. CDR3 bases: TGCGCCAGCAGCCCTACAGGGTTAAATGAGCAGTTCTTC.